What follows is one T cell receptor beta chain and its context. Treatment in this sample: around 19 received Ad26.COV2.S at low or high dose, single or two shots; roughly five received placebo; per-sample allocation not given. Sampling was performed 63 days after the first vaccine or placebo injection. The V end lost 2 bases, the J end lost 6 bases, and 10 bases lay between the germline ends. CDR1 is SGHDN, CDR2 FVKESK, per germline. The length of the CDR3 is 13 residues. This table comes from immunoSEQ multiplex PCR, and its TCRdb copy is limited to in-frame clones, with some not included. Among approximately 340,000 clones listed, 85% were seen once. The data were obtained in a study of Ad26.COV2.S vaccination and SARS-CoV-2 variants.

The rearrangement uses TRBV14 and TRBJ1-2; D unresolved. The TCR comes from a person between 18 and 59 years old who received the Ad26.COV2.S COVID-19 vaccine or a placebo. Sample: peripheral blood, taken in a trial of Ad26.COV2.S vaccine versus placebo. The CDR3, as DNA: TGTGCCAGCAGCCAACTTGGAGAAAATGGCTACACCTTC. This encodes CASSQLGENGYTF.